This passage covers 20 T cell receptor beta chains from one sample sequenced in a study of shared clonotypes between healthy human individuals. Assay: immunoSEQ multiplex PCR; the TCRdb copy retains only in-frame clones and omits some. The sample has over a million clones, 95% to 99% seen once. Sample: naive CD4+ T cells sorted from blood. The subset was: CD45RA+ positively selected. The receptor set was obtained from a man aged 30 to 39 in good health.

The rearrangement joins TRBV11-2 to TRBJ2-1, with unresolved D. The germline CDR1 and CDR2 sequences are SGHAT and FQNNGV. The CDR3 has 14 residues. Trimming took off 0 bases at V and 3 bases at J, with 6 bases between the two ends. CDR3 sequence (DNA): TGTGCCAGCAGCTTAGAGGGGTTCTACAATGAGCAGTTCTTC. This sequence encodes CASSLEGFYNEQFF.

The rearrangement joins TRBV15 to TRBJ2-7; D remains unclear. The CDR3 spans 14 residues. V lost 2 bases and J lost 5, with 13 bases in between. The V gene's germline CDR1 is LNHNV and CDR2 YYDKDF (reference sequence). The CDR3: CATSRSRASDEQYF. Written as DNA, the CDR3 is TGTGCCACCAGCAGATCCCGCGCGTCGGACGAGCAGTACTTC.

About this clone itself: The sample holds other DNA sequences that translate to the same CDR3. The chain carries TRBV5-1 and TRBJ2-6; no firm D call. CDR3 size: 14 residues. Germline V gives CDR1 SGHRS, CDR2 YFSETQ. V dropped 0 bases and J dropped 4 bases, with 5 bases sitting between them. CDR3 bases: TGCGCCAGCAGCTTGGGGACCGGGGCCAACGTCCTGACTTTC. As protein: CASSLGTGANVLTF.

The DNA for the CDR3 is TGCGCCAGCAGTCAATCGAAGAGACTAGCGTTCTACGAGCAGTACTTC. Translated: CASSQSKRLAFYEQYF. This rearrangement joins TRBV23-1 to TRBJ2-7; 8 bases align to TRBD2. TRBV23-1 is marked as an open reading frame, function uncertain. V lost 0 bases to trimming and J lost 3 bases; unmatched junction nucleotides: 7. The CDR3 is made up of 16 amino acids.

This clone was seen a single time. The rearrangement joins TRBV5-4 to TRBJ1-5, with TRBD1 as a possible D gene (6 bases). V lost 0 bases and J lost 7, with 8 bases in between. The CDR3 length is 13 residues. Germline V lookup: CDR1 SGHNT, CDR2 YYREEE (reference sequence). The CDR3 reads CASSLDREQPQHF. CDR3 DNA sequence: TGTGCCAGCAGCTTGGACAGGGAGCAGCCCCAGCATTTT.

V is TRBV5-6 and J is TRBJ2-1, with 7 bases identical to TRBD2. The CDR3 is 13 amino acids. CDR1 SGHDT and CDR2 YYEEEE come from the germline V gene. After removal of 2 bases from V and 7 bases from J, the junction contained 3 bases not matched to a gene. The CDR3 loop reads CASSLPAGNEQFF. Written as DNA, the CDR3 is TGTGCCAGCAGCTTACCAGCGGGGAATGAGCAGTTCTTC.

V usage is TRBV28 and J usage is TRBJ2-4; D call uncertain. The CDR3 spans 15 residues. With 6 bases removed from V and 0 bases from J, the gap between germline ends came to 12 bases. In germline, CDR1 is MDHEN, CDR2 SYDVKM. Here the CDR3 reads CASSPLALAKNIQYF. The CDR3 bases are TGTGCCAGCAGCCCTTTAGCCCTAGCCAAAAACATTCAGTACTTC.

This clone was counted between two and nine times. This same CDR3 is encoded by further DNA sequences in the sample. The CDR3, as DNA: TGTGCCAGCAGACGTACAGGGGGCAATCAGCCCCAGCATTTT. Protein product: CASRRTGGNQPQHF. This chain joins TRBV6-5 and TRBJ1-5; 7 positions agree with TRBD1. The ends lost 6 bases at V and 2 bases at J; junction bases unmatched: 4. Per the germline V gene, CDR1 is MNHEY and CDR2 is SVGAGI. The CDR3 has 14 residues.

The genes are TRBV5-1 and TRBJ1-1; maybe TRBD1 (5 bases). Germline loops: CDR1 SGHRS, CDR2 YFSETQ. The CDR3 spans 16 residues. V shed 3 bases and J shed 0 bases, with 15 bases lying between them. CDR3 DNA sequence: TGCGCCAGCAGCTCCCTGGGACCGACCATGAACACTGAAGCTTTCTTT. It is translated as CASSSLGPTMNTEAFF. Full variable domain (rest looked up from reference TRBV5-1 and TRBJ1-1): KAGVTQTPRYLIKTRGQQVTLSCSPISGHRSVSWYQQTPGQGLQFLFEYFSETQRNKGNFPGRFSGRQFSNSRSEMNVSTLELGDSALYLCASSSLGPTMNTEAFFGQGTRLTVV.

The chain combines TRBV7-9 with TRBJ2-1; possible D gene TRBD2, 5 bases. Trimming cost V 11 bases and J 10 bases, with 21 bases left between them. The CDR3 consists of 13 residues. In germline, CDR1 is SEHNR, CDR2 FQNEAQ (reference sequence). CDR3 in amino acids: CAWVSRSSGEQFF. The CDR3 DNA reads TGTGCCTGGGTCTCAAGGTCCTCGGGGGAGCAGTTCTTC.

The chain has TRBV5-6 and TRBJ2-1, with D perhaps matching TRBD2 (6 bases). The CDR3 has 14 residues. V lost 1 base and J 5 bases, leaving 10 bases between the germline ends. Germline V gene data show CDR1 as SGHDT and CDR2 as YYEEEE. The CDR3 reads CASSLIGRNNEQFF. For the CDR3, the DNA is TGTGCCAGCAGCTTGATCGGGAGAAACAATGAGCAGTTCTTC.

The rearrangement joins TRBV5-5 to TRBJ2-7, with 8 bases identical to TRBD1. Germline values: CDR1 SGHKS, CDR2 YYEKEE (reference sequence). The CDR3 is made up of 15 amino acids. Losses at the gene ends were 4 bases for V and 5 bases for J; bases not matched to a gene: 11. The CDR3 here is CASSPYRQGRDEQYF. The CDR3 nucleotides are TGTGCCAGCAGCCCTTACCGACAGGGGCGGGACGAGCAGTACTTC.

The genes are TRBV5-6 and TRBJ2-5, with no clear D. Trimming took off 2 bases at V and 4 bases at J, with 15 bases between the two ends. This CDR3 region has 15 residues. Germline assignment: CDR1 SGHDT and CDR2 YYEEEE. The CDR3 reads CASSFRSIRTETQYF. The CDR3 bases are TGTGCCAGCAGCTTTAGATCAATCCGTACAGAGACCCAGTACTTC.

V is TRBV2 and J is TRBJ1-5; D is undetermined. There are 15 residues in the CDR3. Per germline, CDR1 SNHLY and CDR2 FYNNEI. Trimming removed 6 bases from V and 1 base from J, with 13 bases in between. CDR3 coding DNA: TGTGCCAGCAGCCCCGTCTCGGGAAGCAATCAGCCCCAGCATTTT. It specifies CASSPVSGSNQPQHF.

The chain combines TRBV25-1 with TRBJ2-7, with 10 positions matching TRBD1. After removal of 6 bases from V and 3 bases from J, the junction contained 5 bases not matched to a gene. The CDR3 is made up of 14 amino acids. The germline gives CDR1 MGHDK, CDR2 SYGVNS. The CDR3 DNA reads TGTGCCAGCAGAAGACAGGGGGCGTTCTACGAGCAGTACTTC. Translated: CASRRQGAFYEQYF.

The chain recombines TRBV5-4 with TRBJ2-3; D remains unclear. The CDR3 covers 14 residues. The germline V gene has CDR1 SGHNT and CDR2 YYREEE (reference sequence). Trimming stripped 4 bases from V and 2 bases from J, with 11 bases between. The CDR3 reads CASSRSTPTDTQYF. As DNA, the CDR3 is TGTGCCAGCAGCCGGAGTACGCCCACAGATACGCAGTATTTT.

J is TRBJ1-1 and V is TRBV28; D possibly corresponds to TRBD1 (5 bases). The V end was cut by 7 bases, the J end by 3 bases, with 12 bases between. The CDR3 consists of 13 residues. The germline gives CDR1 MDHEN, CDR2 SYDVKM. CDR3 nucleotides: TGTGCCAGCAACAAACAGGTTTACACTGAAGCTTTCTTT. Amino acids: CASNKQVYTEAFF.

The rearrangement links TRBV5-4 to TRBJ1-2, with D possibly being TRBD1 (5 bases). This CDR3 spans 15 amino acids. From germline, CDR1 is SGHNT and CDR2 YYREEE (reference sequence). The V gene lost 0 bases and the J gene lost 1 base, with 10 bases spanning the gap. The CDR3 protein is CASSLVTGLNYGYTF. The CDR3 nucleotides read TGTGCCAGCAGCTTGGTCACAGGACTTAACTATGGCTACACCTTC.

The genes are TRBV6-5 and TRBJ2-7; 8 bases fit TRBD1. In germline, CDR1 is MNHEY, CDR2 SVGAGI. The CDR3 is 14 amino acids. The J segment lost 7 bases and the V segment lost 6 bases, leaving 11 bases of the junction unmatched. This chain's CDR3 is CASRVGQGQGEQYF. Written as DNA, the CDR3 is TGTGCCAGCAGGGTAGGACAGGGTCAAGGGGAGCAGTACTTC.

With respect to this clone: Other DNA sequences from this sample encode an identical CDR3 as well. V usage is TRBV18 and J usage is TRBJ2-3; unclear D gene. Germline CDR1 KGHSH, CDR2 LQKENI. The V and J ends lost 0 bases and 0 bases respectively, with 7 bases between them. The CDR3 is 15 amino acids. DNA of the CDR3: TGTGCCAGCTCACCACCGAGTAGGAGCACAGATACGCAGTATTTT. It is translated as CASSPPSRSTDTQYF.